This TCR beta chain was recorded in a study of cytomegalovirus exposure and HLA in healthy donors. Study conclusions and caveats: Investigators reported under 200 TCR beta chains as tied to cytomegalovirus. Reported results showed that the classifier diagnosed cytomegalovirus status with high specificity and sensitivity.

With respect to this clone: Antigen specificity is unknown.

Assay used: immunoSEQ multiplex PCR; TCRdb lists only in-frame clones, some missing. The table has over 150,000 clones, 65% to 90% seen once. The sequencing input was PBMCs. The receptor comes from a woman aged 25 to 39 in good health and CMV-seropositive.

The CDR3 DNA is TGTGCCACCAGCAGAGTAGGAGCGGGAGTGGGGGTTGAGCAGTTCTTC. It codes for CATSRVGAGVGVEQFF. V usage is TRBV15 and J usage is TRBJ2-1, with TRBD2 matching over 8 bases. The CDR3 consists of 16 residues. Trimming took 1 base from V and 9 from J; bases not matched to a gene: 11. Germline V CDR1 and CDR2: LNHNV, YYDKDF (reference sequence).